This T cell receptor beta chain was recovered during a study of CD8 T cells in ankylosing spondylitis. Looked up from germline, CDR1 is MGHRA and CDR2 is YSYEKL. The V end lost 2 bases, the J end lost 5 bases, and 13 bases lay between the germline ends. The CDR3 length is 15 residues. This clonotype was recorded a few times. The target antigen is unknown. Broader study findings: Seemingly distinctive of ankylosing spondylitis blood was a TCR beta motif formed by eight highly homologous variants. Disease-linked clones, CD8+, were relatively rare in peripheral blood. It was reported that disease-linked clones were significantly enriched in matched ankylosing spondylitis synovial fluid. In synovial fluid and blood from reactive arthritis, some motif variants were previously reported.

With molecular barcodes, quantitative 5'-RACE was used to make the TCR beta libraries. TCRdb redid the calling of the 5' RACE reads with MiXCR, one entry per CDR3 protein. Of around 220,000 distinct CDR3 sequences in the sample, around 17% were seen once. The chain is built from TRBV4-1 and TRBJ2-1; TRBD2 might be the D (5 bases). Specimen: blood, either unsorted or a sorted T cell fraction (not recorded which). This sequence originates from a male donor with ankylosing spondylitis. CDR3 in amino acids: CASSQRALRDNEQFF. CDR3 nucleotides: TGCGCCAGCAGCCAACGGGCCCTGAGGGACAATGAGCAGTTCTTC.